The sequence of this T cell receptor beta chain was determined in a study of blood T cell repertoires in COVID-19. Whole-study context: Samples came from the United States, Italy and Spain, spanning acute and convalescent COVID-19. In each case, the material was cDNA or gDNA derived from T cells, B-cell-depleted T cells, or PBMCs.

The CDR3 covers 15 residues. V was clipped by 4 bases and J by 0 bases; unmatched bases: 3. Germline values: CDR1 SGHRS, CDR2 YFSETQ. Source study methods: The assay estimated nucleated cells by amplifying reference gene primers. Data came from immunoSEQ multiplex PCR; TCRdb stores just in-frame clones and leaves some out. V and J calls and clone size are as listed in that table; D and trimming were resolved from the DNA. The sample contains roughly 130,000 clones, roughly 76% of which appear only once. The chain joins TRBV5-1 to TRBJ2-2, with 7 bases matching TRBD1. Specimen: peripheral blood. The sequence was obtained from a man older than 75 with acute or convalescent COVID-19. The CDR3 nucleotides read TGCGCCAGCAGCGCCGGGACAGCGAACACCGGGGAGCTGTTTTTT. Amino acid sequence: CASSAGTANTGELFF.